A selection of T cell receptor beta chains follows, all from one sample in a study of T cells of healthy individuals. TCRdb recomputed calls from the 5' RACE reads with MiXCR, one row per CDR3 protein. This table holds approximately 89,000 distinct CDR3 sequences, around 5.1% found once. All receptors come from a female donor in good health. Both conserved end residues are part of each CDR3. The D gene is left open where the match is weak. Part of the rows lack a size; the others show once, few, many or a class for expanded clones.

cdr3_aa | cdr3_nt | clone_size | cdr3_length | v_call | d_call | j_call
CASSLPTNTTANYGYTF | TGCGCCAGCAGCTTGCCTACCAATACGACAGCTAACTATGGCTACACCTTC | few | 17 | TRBV5-1 | - | TRBJ1-2
CASSSSGTQYF | TGTGCCAGCAGCTCCTCCGGGACCCAGTACTTC | few | 11 | TRBV7-2 | - | TRBJ2-5
CASSAAGTAMNTEAFF | TGTGCCAGCAGCGCCGCCGGGACAGCGATGAACACTGAAGCTTTCTTT | - | 16 | TRBV11-2 | TRBD1 | TRBJ1-1
CASSQVDGGYTF | TGTGCCAGCAGCCAAGTAGACGGCGGCTACACCTTC | few | 12 | TRBV4-2 | - | TRBJ1-2
CASSYSWDRVYEQYF | TGTGCCAGCAGTTACTCGTGGGACAGGGTTTACGAGCAGTACTTC | few | 15 | TRBV6-6 | TRBD1 | TRBJ2-7
CASSLGQGVPKNIQYF | TGCGCCAGCAGCTTGGGGCAGGGTGTCCCCAAAAACATTCAGTACTTC | many | 16 | TRBV5-1 | - | TRBJ2-4
CASSLAPWEQYF | TGTGCCAGCAGCTTAGCCCCTTGGGAGCAGTACTTC | many | 12 | TRBV7-2 | - | TRBJ2-7
CAWSGMGHSPLHF | TGTGCCTGGAGCGGAATGGGGCATTCACCCCTCCACTTT | many | 13 | TRBV30 | - | TRBJ1-6
CASSQLPGQGRFF | TGCGCCAGCAGCCAACTTCCCGGACAGGGACGATTCTTC | many | 13 | TRBV4-1 | TRBD1 | TRBJ2-1
CASSKAGRLSYEQFF | TGTGCCAGCAGCAAAGCAGGGCGCCTGTCGTATGAGCAGTTCTTC | - | 15 | TRBV21-1 | - | TRBJ2-1
CASSHLMTTGSQPQHF | TGTGCCAGCAGTCACCTGATGACGACGGGGTCTCAGCCCCAGCATTTT | many | 16 | TRBV7-9 | - | TRBJ1-5
CAWSITGTGYNQPQHF | TGTGCCTGGAGTATAACCGGGACAGGGTACAATCAGCCCCAGCATTTT | few | 16 | TRBV30 | TRBD1 | TRBJ1-5
CASSETYKETQYF | TGTGCCAGCAGTGAGACCTATAAAGAGACCCAGTACTTC | many | 13 | TRBV6-5 | - | TRBJ2-5
CASSRDREREAFF | TGTGCCAGCAGCCGGGACAGGGAGAGGGAAGCTTTCTTT | - | 13 | TRBV3-1 | TRBD1 | TRBJ1-1
CASSYLAGEQYF | TGTGCCAGCAGTTACTTGGCGGGCGAGCAGTACTTC | - | 12 | TRBV6-5 | - | TRBJ2-7
CSARVGGSFSNQPQHF | TGCAGTGCTAGAGTGGGCGGGAGTTTTAGCAATCAGCCCCAGCATTTT | - | 16 | TRBV20-1 | - | TRBJ1-5
CAWSYGGRTEAFF | TGTGCCTGGAGCTATGGGGGACGGACTGAAGCTTTCTTT | - | 13 | TRBV30 | - | TRBJ1-1
CAWSFDSRGHQPQHF | TGTGCCTGGAGTTTTGATTCGAGGGGACATCAGCCCCAGCATTTT | many | 15 | TRBV30 | - | TRBJ1-5
CASSQGQTNTEAFF | TGTGCCAGCAGCCAGGGACAGACTAACACTGAAGCTTTCTTT | many | 14 | TRBV3-1 | TRBD1 | TRBJ1-1
CASSEPSGRHDNEQFF | TGTGCCAGCAGTGAGCCTAGCGGGAGGCACGACAATGAGCAGTTCTTC | many | 16 | TRBV6-1 | TRBD2 | TRBJ2-1
CASSVTSGSSYEQFF | TGTGCCAGCAGCGTAACTAGCGGGAGTTCATATGAGCAGTTCTTC | few | 15 | TRBV9 | TRBD2 | TRBJ2-1
CASSPQTYNEQFF | TGTGCCAGCAGCCCACAGACCTACAATGAGCAGTTCTTC | many | 13 | TRBV7-2 | - | TRBJ2-1
CSDTWNTGELFF | TGCAGTGACACTTGGAACACCGGGGAGCTGTTTTTT | many | 12 | TRBV20-1 | - | TRBJ2-2
CAGATVNQPQHF | TGCGCCGGGGCGACTGTCAATCAGCCCCAGCATTTT | many | 12 | TRBV5-1 | - | TRBJ1-5
CASSSTGTDTSPLHF | TGTGCCAGCAGTTCAACCGGGACAGATACTTCACCCCTCCACTTT | - | 15 | TRBV6-2/TRBV6-3 | TRBD1 | TRBJ1-6
CASSLDGTGINEQFF | TGTGCCAGCAGCTTAGATGGGACAGGGATTAATGAGCAGTTCTTC | many | 15 | TRBV11-2 | TRBD1 | TRBJ2-1
CAISESGNEQFF | TGTGCCATCAGTGAGTCCGGCAATGAGCAGTTCTTC | many | 12 | TRBV10-3 | - | TRBJ2-1
CASTNRLYEQYF | TGTGCCAGCACAAATAGACTCTACGAGCAGTACTTC | many | 12 | TRBV6-5 | - | TRBJ2-7
CASSFSTGLNTEAFF | TGTGCCAGCAGCTTCTCGACAGGTCTGAACACTGAAGCTTTCTTT | few | 15 | TRBV11-1 | - | TRBJ1-1
CASSLLRELNEQYF | TGTGCCAGCAGCTTATTGCGGGAGTTAAACGAGCAGTACTTC | many | 14 | TRBV7-2 | TRBD2 | TRBJ2-7
CASSRSGGTGELFF | TGTGCCAGCAGCCGGAGCGGTGGCACCGGGGAGCTGTTTTTT | - | 14 | TRBV7-9 | - | TRBJ2-2
CASSLDLRINGYTF | TGTGCCAGCAGCTTGGACCTCCGCATCAATGGCTACACCTTC | - | 14 | TRBV5-8 | - | TRBJ1-2
CSARDSRQGRGYTF | TGCAGTGCTAGAGATTCGAGACAGGGAAGGGGCTACACCTTC | many | 14 | TRBV20-1 | TRBD1 | TRBJ1-2
CASGNRWGAGNTEAFF | TGTGCCAGCGGAAACCGGTGGGGGGCAGGGAACACTGAAGCTTTCTTT | many | 16 | TRBV12-3/TRBV12-4 | - | TRBJ1-1
CASSLIGAGGTDTQYF | TGTGCCAGCAGTTTAATCGGAGCGGGAGGTACAGATACGCAGTATTTT | - | 16 | TRBV12-3/TRBV12-4 | TRBD2 | TRBJ2-3
CASSRRQDNEKLFF | TGTGCCAGCAGCCGCCGACAGGATAATGAAAAACTGTTTTTT | many | 14 | TRBV3-1 | - | TRBJ1-4
CASSLVILTGGANVLTF | TGTGCCAGCAGTCTCGTGATTTTAACGGGTGGGGCCAACGTCCTGACTTTC | many | 17 | TRBV27 | - | TRBJ2-6
CASSQDRVPSNEQFF | TGTGCCAGCAGCCAGGACAGGGTTCCCAGCAATGAGCAGTTCTTC | - | 15 | TRBV3-1 | TRBD1 | TRBJ2-1
CSVGTRDQPQHF | TGCAGCGTTGGGACACGAGATCAGCCCCAGCATTTT | many | 12 | TRBV29-1 | - | TRBJ1-5
CSARDEGPQHF | TGCAGTGCTAGAGATGAAGGGCCCCAGCATTTT | many | 11 | TRBV20-1 | - | TRBJ1-5
CASSPRTSSNEQYF | TGTGCCAGCAGCCCCAGGACCTCCTCCAACGAGCAGTACTTC | many | 14 | TRBV3-1 | - | TRBJ2-7
CARSRQAHFKNTEAFF | TGTGCCAGGTCAAGACAAGCCCACTTTAAGAACACTGAAGCTTTCTTT | - | 16 | TRBV25-1 | - | TRBJ1-1
CASRYPRDTFWPGELFF | TGTGCCAGCAGATACCCCCGGGACACCTTCTGGCCCGGGGAGCTGTTTTTT | few | 17 | TRBV12-3/TRBV12-4 | - | TRBJ2-2